This T cell receptor (beta chain) was sequenced in a study of blood T cell repertoires in COVID-19. On the study more broadly: Sources were T cells, B-cell-depleted T cells, or PBMCs; the material itself was cDNA or gDNA.

V was clipped by 6 bases and J by 0 bases; unmatched bases: 7. The CDR3 runs to 15 residues. Germline V CDR1 and CDR2: MNHEY, SMNVEV (reference sequence). Clones were sequenced by immunoSEQ multiplex PCR, and TCRdb holds only the in-frame ones, with some missing. The table includes almost 90,000 clones, 80% to 95% detected once. The chain joins TRBV27 to TRBJ1-1; 7 bases are shared with TRBD1. The origin of this receptor is a young man with COVID-19, enrolled during active disease. The specimen was peripheral blood. CDR3 DNA: TGTGCCAGCAGGACAGGGTTTGGGGTGAACACTGAAGCTTTCTTT. Amino acids: CASRTGFGVNTEAFF.